Listed below are T cell receptor beta chains from one sample, sequenced in a study of early T cells in non-severe SARS-CoV-2 infection. In TCRdb, the 5' RACE reads were re-called with MiXCR into one record per CDR3 protein. The data show roughly 51,000 distinct CDR3 sequences, with 11% seen just once and more than 8.5% held by the top ten. The sequenced sample was whole blood. The source of these receptors is an adult who was a healthcare worker with PCR-confirmed SARS-CoV-2 infection or an uninfected control (not recorded which). Both conserved end residues are part of each CDR3. A D gene is named only where the DNA matches it firmly. Size is stated for part of the rows, as once, few or many counts, or as a class when the clone is expanded.

d_gene: TRBD1; abundance: few; j_gene: TRBJ2-1; v_gene: TRBV7-8; CDR3aa: CASSFQGQILNEQFF; CDR3nt: TGTGCCAGCAGCTTTCAGGGACAGATCCTCAATGAGCAGTTCTTC
d_gene: TRBD1; abundance: many; j_gene: TRBJ1-6; v_gene: TRBV7-3; CDR3aa: CASSLGRGRSPLHF; CDR3nt: TGTGCCAGCAGCCTTGGCAGGGGGAGATCACCCCTCCACTTT
d_gene: -; abundance: -; j_gene: TRBJ2-3; v_gene: TRBV20-1; CDR3aa: CSAARSTDTQYF; CDR3nt: TGCAGTGCTGCCCGGAGCACAGATACGCAGTATTTT
d_gene: -; abundance: -; j_gene: TRBJ2-4; v_gene: TRBV3-1; CDR3aa: CASTSPEDIQYF; CDR3nt: TGTGCCAGCACATCTCCGGAGGACATTCAGTACTTC
d_gene: -; abundance: few; j_gene: TRBJ1-1; v_gene: TRBV6-6; CDR3aa: CASSYPELNTEAFF; CDR3nt: TGTGCCAGCAGTTACCCCGAGTTGAACACTGAAGCTTTCTTT
d_gene: TRBD2; abundance: many; j_gene: TRBJ2-7; v_gene: TRBV3-1; CDR3aa: CASSQPKSGSWGYEQYF; CDR3nt: TGTGCCAGCAGCCAACCTAAAAGCGGGAGTTGGGGTTACGAGCAGTACTTC
d_gene: TRBD2; abundance: -; j_gene: TRBJ2-5; v_gene: TRBV10-3; CDR3aa: CASRGGPETQYF; CDR3nt: TGTGCCAGTCGGGGGGGCCCAGAGACCCAGTACTTC
d_gene: -; abundance: few; j_gene: TRBJ1-5; v_gene: TRBV6-1; CDR3aa: CASTYEQRNQPQHF; CDR3nt: TGTGCCAGCACGTACGAGCAACGCAATCAGCCCCAGCATTTT
d_gene: TRBD1; abundance: many; j_gene: TRBJ2-1; v_gene: TRBV29-1; CDR3aa: CSVGGQGNEQFF; CDR3nt: TGCAGCGTTGGAGGACAGGGCAATGAGCAGTTCTTC
d_gene: TRBD1; abundance: many; j_gene: TRBJ2-5; v_gene: TRBV29-1; CDR3aa: CSVDGGNRGLKTQYF; CDR3nt: TGCAGCGTTGACGGAGGAAACAGGGGGTTGAAGACCCAGTACTTC
d_gene: -; abundance: few; j_gene: TRBJ2-7; v_gene: TRBV4-2; CDR3aa: CASSQGINLGLTYEQYF; CDR3nt: TGTGCCAGCAGCCAAGGTATTAACCTTGGGCTTACCTACGAGCAGTACTTC
d_gene: -; abundance: few; j_gene: TRBJ2-5; v_gene: TRBV3-1; CDR3aa: CASEFGAGTETQYF; CDR3nt: TGTGCCAGCGAATTTGGGGCAGGGACTGAGACCCAGTACTTC
d_gene: -; abundance: few; j_gene: TRBJ2-1; v_gene: TRBV15; CDR3aa: CATSTGVAAVNEQFF; CDR3nt: TGTGCCACCAGCACCGGGGTAGCGGCAGTAAATGAGCAGTTCTTC
d_gene: -; abundance: -; j_gene: TRBJ1-3; v_gene: TRBV20-1; CDR3aa: CSAAPDSGGNTIYF; CDR3nt: TGCAGTGCCGCCCCGGACAGCGGTGGAAACACCATATATTTT
d_gene: -; abundance: many; j_gene: TRBJ2-7; v_gene: TRBV2; CDR3aa: CASSISGVSYEQYF; CDR3nt: TGTGCCAGCTCTATAAGTGGAGTCTCCTACGAGCAGTACTTC
d_gene: TRBD2; abundance: many; j_gene: TRBJ2-3; v_gene: TRBV11-2; CDR3aa: CASSPTPGTSGGARDTQYF; CDR3nt: TGTGCCAGCAGCCCGACACCCGGGACTAGCGGGGGGGCCCGGGATACGCAGTATTTT
d_gene: TRBD1; abundance: -; j_gene: TRBJ2-7; v_gene: TRBV5-1; CDR3aa: CASSQTGGNYEQYF; CDR3nt: TGCGCCAGCAGCCAAACAGGGGGTAACTACGAGCAGTACTTC
d_gene: TRBD2; abundance: -; j_gene: TRBJ2-3; v_gene: TRBV11-3; CDR3aa: CASSLGAGDGTQYF; CDR3nt: TGTGCCAGCAGCTTAGGAGCGGGAGACGGTACGCAGTATTTT
d_gene: TRBD1; abundance: -; j_gene: TRBJ2-7; v_gene: TRBV7-9; CDR3aa: CASSFLLGRGTGGLNDEQYF; CDR3nt: TGTGCCAGCAGCTTCCTTCTAGGGCGGGGGACAGGGGGTTTGAACGACGAGCAGTACTTC
d_gene: -; abundance: -; j_gene: TRBJ2-6; v_gene: TRBV18; CDR3aa: CASSPPGGVLTF; CDR3nt: TGTGCCAGCTCACCACCGGGGGGCGTCCTGACTTTC
d_gene: -; abundance: few; j_gene: TRBJ2-1; v_gene: TRBV20-1; CDR3aa: CSASHGTSNEQFF; CDR3nt: TGCAGTGCTAGTCATGGGACTTCCAATGAGCAGTTCTTC
d_gene: -; abundance: few; j_gene: TRBJ2-3; v_gene: TRBV29-1; CDR3aa: CSVALAGSADTQYF; CDR3nt: TGCAGCGTTGCCCTGGCAGGGAGTGCAGATACGCAGTATTTT
d_gene: -; abundance: -; j_gene: TRBJ2-3; v_gene: TRBV11-2; CDR3aa: CASSLEQAWSTDTQYF; CDR3nt: TGTGCCAGCAGCTTAGAGCAGGCCTGGAGCACAGATACGCAGTATTTT